These T cell receptor beta chains were read from a single sample in a study of T cells in Graves' hyperthyroidism and ophthalmopathy. TCRdb ran MiXCR on the multiplex PCR reads and lists one entry per CDR3 protein. The sample lists approximately 720,000 distinct CDR3 sequences, around a sixth occurring once. The sample taken for sequencing was blood. These receptors all come from a woman aged 50 to 60 with Graves' hyperthyroidism that later progressed to Graves' ophthalmopathy. Both conserved end residues are part of each CDR3. A D gene is named only where the DNA matches it firmly. Size is stated for part of the rows, as once, few or many counts, or as a class when the clone is expanded.

>TRBJ1-1|NA|TRBV7-9|NA
TGTGCCAGCAGCTTAGGGGCATTGGGTGAAGCTTTCTTT
CASSLGALGEAFF
>TRBJ2-7|NA|TRBV29-1|NA
TGCAGCGTTGTCGGCCAGCTTCTGGGCGAGCAGTACTTC
CSVVGQLLGEQYF
>TRBJ2-1|TRBD1|TRBV7-2|NA
TGTGCCAGCAGCTCGGGACAGGACTATGAGCAGTTCTTC
CASSSGQDYEQFF
>TRBJ1-1|NA|TRBV2|NA
TGTGCCAGCAGCCCCTGGAAACAGTTTATGAACACTGAAGCTTTCTTT
CASSPWKQFMNTEAFF
>TRBJ2-2|NA|TRBV3-1|many
TGTGCCAGCAGCCAAGAGAGGCAGGCCGGGGAGCTGTTTTTT
CASSQERQAGELFF
>TRBJ2-7|NA|TRBV20-1|NA
TGCAGTGCTAGACCGTTCAACAGGATGGACTACGAGCAGTACTTC
CSARPFNRMDYEQYF
>TRBJ2-3|NA|TRBV5-1|many
TGCGCCAGCAGCTTAAATCAGGGAAGCACAGATACGCAGTATTTT
CASSLNQGSTDTQYF
>TRBJ1-1|NA|TRBV29-1|NA
TGCAGCGTTGCTTTTTCGGGGGCAAAGGGTACTGAAGCTTTCTTT
CSVAFSGAKGTEAFF
>TRBJ1-4|TRBD1|TRBV29-1|NA
TGCAGCGTGTCCGGGACAGGGGGCGAAAAACTGTTTTTT
CSVSGTGGEKLFF
>TRBJ1-4|TRBD1|TRBV5-1|once
TGCACCAGCAGCTTCACCGACAGGGGACAACTGTTTTTT
CTSSFTDRGQLFF
>TRBJ2-1|NA|TRBV15|NA
TGTGCCACCAGCAGTTTTGGGGGCTACAATGAGCAGTTCTTC
CATSSFGGYNEQFF
>TRBJ1-1|TRBD1|TRBV11-2|many
TGTGCCAGCAGCTTAGACGGGACAGGGAACACTGAAGCTTTCTTT
CASSLDGTGNTEAFF
>TRBJ1-2|NA|TRBV12-3/TRBV12-4|many
TGTGCCAGCAGTTACACGGGCGGCTACACCTTC
CASSYTGGYTF
>TRBJ1-1|NA|TRBV6-1|many
TGTGCCAGCAGTGCCCTGAACACGAACACTGAAGCTTTCTTT
CASSALNTNTEAFF
>TRBJ1-1|NA|TRBV28|few
TGTGCCAGCATCCTCGGGGGCAACCCACACACTGAAGCTTTCTTT
CASILGGNPHTEAFF
>TRBJ2-1|NA|TRBV7-8|many
TGTGCCAGCAGCTTCCGCCGACGCAGCAATGAGCAGTTCTTC
CASSFRRRSNEQFF
>TRBJ2-3|TRBD2|TRBV29-1|NA
TGCAGCGGTCCTAGCGGGGGGACAGATACGCAGTATTTT
CSGPSGGTDTQYF
>TRBJ1-5|TRBD1|TRBV28|many
TGTGCCAGCAGTTGGGGGACAGGGAGGGGCAATCAGCCCCAGCATTTT
CASSWGTGRGNQPQHF
>TRBJ2-7|NA|TRBV28|many
TGTGCCAGCAGTTTCCGAAGGACCGTCTACGAGCAGTACTTC
CASSFRRTVYEQYF
>TRBJ2-2|TRBD2|TRBV9|NA
TGTGCCAGCACCAAGGGCGGGGGGGCCACCGGGGAGCTGTTTTTT
CASTKGGGATGELFF
>TRBJ1-2|NA|TRBV12-3/TRBV12-4|few
TGTGCCAGCAGTTTGGAGGTTTATGGCTACACCTTC
CASSLEVYGYTF
>TRBJ1-3|NA|TRBV6-5|NA
TGTGCCAGCAGTTACGTACAGGGCTCTGGAAACACCATATATTTT
CASSYVQGSGNTIYF
>TRBJ2-7|TRBD1|TRBV15|NA
TGTGCCACCAGCAGCCTAGGGACAGAAAACTACGAGCAGTACTTC
CATSSLGTENYEQYF
>TRBJ2-3|NA|TRBV7-9|many
TGTGCCAGCAGCCCCAGCCCCCACGTGTCGTCGGGGCCCACAGATACGCAGTATTTT
CASSPSPHVSSGPTDTQYF
>TRBJ1-2|NA|TRBV27|many
TGTGCCAGCACCAATACGGACTGGGATAAAGGGGGCTACACCTTC
CASTNTDWDKGGYTF
>TRBJ1-5|TRBD1|TRBV12-3/TRBV12-4|many
TGTGCCAGCAGTTTAGGGACAGGGGTAAGCAATCAGCCCCAGCATTTT
CASSLGTGVSNQPQHF
>TRBJ1-5|TRBD1|TRBV5-1|NA
TGCGCCAGCAGCTACGGGACAGGGCTTCAGCCCCAGCATTTT
CASSYGTGLQPQHF